This T cell receptor (beta chain) was documented in a study of cytomegalovirus exposure and HLA in healthy donors. The CDR3 covers 15 residues. Trimming at V came to 1 base and at J to 3 bases, leaving 7 bases not matched to a gene. CDR1 and CDR2 from the germline V gene are SGHRS and YFSETQ. Produced via immunoSEQ multiplex PCR; TCRdb's table is partial and in-frame only. The data hold some 79,000 clones, with roughly 93% observed a single time. This receptor was identified in a woman aged 18-29 years in good health and CMV-seropositive. The chain links TRBV5-1 to TRBJ2-7; 7 bases agree with TRBD1. Sequencing was performed on PBMCs. CDR3 sequence: CASSLSARGYYEQYF. The DNA of the CDR3 is TGCGCCAGCAGCTTGTCGGCCAGGGGGTACTACGAGCAGTACTTC.